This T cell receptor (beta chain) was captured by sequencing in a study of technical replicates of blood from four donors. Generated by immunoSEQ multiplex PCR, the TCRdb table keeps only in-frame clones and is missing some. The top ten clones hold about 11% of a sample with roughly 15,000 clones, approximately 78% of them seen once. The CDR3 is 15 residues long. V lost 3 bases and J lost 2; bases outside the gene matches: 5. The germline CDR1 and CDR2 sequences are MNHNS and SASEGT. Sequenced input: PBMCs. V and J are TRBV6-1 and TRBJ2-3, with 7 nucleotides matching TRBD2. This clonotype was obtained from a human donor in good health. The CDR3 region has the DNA TGTGCCAGCAGTGATTATGCGGGAGACACAGATACGCAGTATTTT. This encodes CASSDYAGDTDTQYF.